The 23 T cell receptor beta chains given below trace back to one sample, sequenced in a study of cytotoxic CD8 clonotypes in ibrutinib-treated CLL. Here immunoSEQ multiplex PCR was the method, and the copy in TCRdb shows in-frame clones only, minus some. The sample contains 130,000 or so clones, around 77% of which appear only once. Here the sequenced sample was PBMCs, taken after 12 months of ibrutinib treatment. All receptors derive from a human donor with chronic lymphocytic leukemia.

This chain joins TRBV5-1 and TRBJ2-2, with D tentatively TRBD2 (5 bases). Germline V gene data show CDR1 as SGHRS and CDR2 as YFSETQ. V dropped 5 bases and J dropped 5 bases, with 25 bases sitting between them. The CDR3 length is 18 residues. Here the CDR3 DNA reads TGCGCCAGCAGTCCGGGATCAGGCCCTGGCGCCGCTACCGGGGAGCTGTTTTTT. Amino acids: CASSPGSGPGAATGELFF. Full variable domain (missing parts from reference TRBV5-1 and TRBJ2-2): KAGVTQTPRYLIKTRGQQVTLSCSPISGHRSVSWYQQTPGQGLQFLFEYFSETQRNKGNFPGRFSGRQFSNSRSEMNVSTLELGDSALYLCASSPGSGPGAATGELFFGEGSRLTVL.

This clone was picked up a small number of times. This chain joins TRBV19 and TRBJ1-1; 8 nucleotides agree with TRBD1. Germline CDR1 LNHDA, CDR2 SQIVND (reference sequence). With 6 bases clipped from V and 7 bases from J, the junction kept 13 bases outside the gene matches. This CDR3 is built from 15 residues. In DNA, the CDR3 is TGTGCCAGTAGAAGCCAGGGGGCGCAACACCTTGAAGCTTTCTTT. Translation: CASRSQGAQHLEAFF.

The chain carries TRBV7-8 and TRBJ1-4; perhaps TRBD1 as D (6 bases). Deletions cut 2 bases from V and 3 bases from J, with 19 bases between. The CDR3 length is 18 residues. Germline lookup yields CDR1 SGHVS and CDR2 FQNEAQ. In nucleotides, the CDR3 is TGTGCCAGCAGCTTACCCAAGGACAGAGGCCCGTCTAATGAAAAACTGTTTTTT. This encodes CASSLPKDRGPSNEKLFF.

The chain employs TRBV18 and TRBJ1-1, with D hard to call. With 4 bases removed from V and 4 bases from J, the gap between germline ends came to 4 bases. The CDR3 has 11 amino acids. CDR1 is KGHSH and CDR2 is LQKENI in the germline V gene. CDR3 protein: CASSLSTEAFF. Written as DNA, the CDR3 is TGTGCCAGCTCACTCAGCACTGAAGCTTTCTTT.

Remarks on this clone: This sample also contains other DNA sequences that code for the same CDR3. The chain employs TRBV9 and TRBJ2-1; 7 positions match TRBD2. V trimming: 0 bases; J trimming: 1 base; junction bases outside the gene matches: 1. This CDR3 contains 15 residues. CDR1 SGDLS and CDR2 YYNGEE come from the germline V gene. In DNA form, the CDR3 reads TGTGCCAGCAGCGTAGTCGGGGGGTCCTACAATGAGCAGTTCTTC. It translates to CASSVVGGSYNEQFF.

The chain links TRBV7-8 to TRBJ2-2; D is perhaps TRBD2 (7 bases). The CDR3 covers 18 residues. V was trimmed by 4 bases and J by 7 bases, leaving 25 bases between them. Germline V gene data show CDR1 as SGHVS and CDR2 as FQNEAQ. The chain's CDR3 is CASSSQLARGAQGGELFF. CDR3 nucleotides: TGTGCCAGCAGCTCCCAACTAGCCCGGGGGGCGCAGGGCGGGGAGCTGTTTTTT.

The chain carries TRBV5-1 and TRBJ2-7; a possible D gene is TRBD2 (6 bases). CDR3 length: 15 residues. Germline V lookup: CDR1 SGHRS, CDR2 YFSETQ. V lost 1 base and J 4 bases, leaving 15 bases between the germline ends. For the CDR3, the DNA is TGCGCCAGCAGCTTGTCTGGCGGGACGGGGTACGAGCAGTACTTC. Amino acids: CASSLSGGTGYEQYF.

The genes are TRBV6-5 and TRBJ1-6, with 9 bases identical to TRBD1. CDR3 length: 13 residues. Germline CDR1 and CDR2: MNHEY and SVGAGI. J gave up 7 bases and V 7 bases, and 2 bases lay outside the gene matches. The CDR3 spells CASTQGANSPLHF. CDR3 bases: TGTGCCAGCACACAGGGGGCCAATTCACCCCTCCACTTT.

In this sample, this clone turned up once. The chain links TRBV27 to TRBJ2-7; either TRBD1 or TRBD2 may fit D (5 bases each). Germline values: CDR1 MNHEY, CDR2 SMNVEV (reference sequence). CDR3 length: 14 amino acids. V lost 9 bases and J 0 bases, leaving 15 bases between the germline ends. The CDR3 here is CASRGGGSSYEQYF. The CDR3 coding sequence is TGTGCCAGTAGGGGTGGAGGCAGCTCCTACGAGCAGTACTTC.

The rearrangement uses TRBV18 and TRBJ1-2; possibly TRBD1 for D (6 bases). V shed 5 bases and J shed 2 bases, with 15 bases lying between them. CDR1 and CDR2 (germline): KGHSH, LQKENI. The CDR3 runs to 15 residues. This chain's CDR3 is CASSEQGSGNYGYTF. The CDR3 region has the DNA TGTGCCAGCTCAGAACAGGGATCTGGGAACTATGGCTACACCTTC.

This chain uses TRBV18 with TRBJ2-1; maybe TRBD2 (6 bases). The CDR3 extends over 16 amino acids. The V gene's germline CDR1 is KGHSH and CDR2 LQKENI. The V end lost 0 bases, the J end lost 4 bases, and 13 bases lay between the germline ends. CDR3 nucleotide sequence: TGTGCCAGCTCACCACCCAAGGTAGCGGTTTACAATGAGCAGTTCTTC. Translated: CASSPPKVAVYNEQFF.

This clone was counted a single time. The genes are TRBV18 and TRBJ2-3; maybe TRBD2 (5 bases). The CDR3 is 16 amino acids. From germline, CDR1 is KGHSH and CDR2 LQKENI. Trimming cost V 1 base and J 4 bases, with 15 bases left between them. DNA of the CDR3: TGTGCCAGCTCACCACGCCCCCCGGGAATGGCAGATACGCAGTATTTT. Its protein product is CASSPRPPGMADTQYF.

The CDR3 DNA reads TGTGCCAGCAGCAGGGGTTGGGGGAACACTGAAGCTTTCTTT. Translating it yields CASSRGWGNTEAFF. The chain couples TRBV7-9 to TRBJ1-1, with a weak D call TRBD1 (5 bases). V was clipped by 5 bases and J by 1 base, with 11 bases between them. This CDR3 has 14 residues. CDR1 SEHNR and CDR2 FQNEAQ come from the germline V gene (reference sequence).

The genes are TRBV27 and TRBJ2-3; TRBD2 is a possible D gene (7 bases). Trimming took off 8 bases at V and 1 base at J, with 19 bases between the two ends. The germline V gene has CDR1 MNHEY and CDR2 SMNVEV (reference sequence). CDR3 length equals 16 residues. The CDR3 DNA sequence: TGTGCCAGCTTTGTGGGGGGGCTGGGCCGCACAGATACGCAGTATTTT. Translated: CASFVGGLGRTDTQYF.

This chain links TRBV28 with TRBJ1-2, with 8 bases identical to TRBD1. After removal of 6 bases from V and 8 bases from J, the junction contained 14 bases not matched to a gene. Germline V gene sequence: CDR1 MDHEN, CDR2 SYDVKM. This CDR3 comprises 15 residues. The CDR3: CASSTRTRGRLGYTF. DNA for the CDR3: TGTGCCAGCAGCACGAGGACCAGGGGGCGCTTGGGCTACACCTTC.

This clone was detected many times. This chain uses TRBV5-8 with TRBJ1-1; D not resolved. The germline gives CDR1 SGHTS, CDR2 YDEGEE. Deletions cut 4 bases from V and 10 bases from J, with 8 bases between. The CDR3 is 10 residues long. Here the CDR3 reads CASSVGRAFF. In DNA form, the CDR3 reads TGTGCCAGCAGCGTGGGCAGAGCTTTCTTT.

CDR3 in DNA: TGTGCCAGCAGGATGGGGGGCAACTTGGATGAGCAGTTCTTC. This encodes CASRMGGNLDEQFF. The rearrangement uses TRBV13 and TRBJ2-1; D is perhaps TRBD1 or TRBD2 (6 bases each). The germline V gene has CDR1 PRHDT and CDR2 FYEKMQ (reference sequence). Trimming pared 6 bases from V and 8 bases from J, leaving 17 bases between. CDR3 length: 14 amino acids.

The chain employs TRBV6-1 and TRBJ2-7; 10 bases line up with TRBD1. The V gene's germline CDR1 is MNHNS and CDR2 SASEGT. Trimming cost V 7 bases and J 3 bases; bases outside gene matches: 3. The CDR3 length is 13 residues. The CDR3 is CASKRDRGYEQYF. The CDR3 region has the DNA TGTGCCAGCAAAAGGGACAGGGGCTACGAGCAGTACTTC.

The chain has TRBV28 and TRBJ1-2, with 7 bases aligning to TRBD1. This CDR3 region has 12 residues. Trimming at V came to 8 bases and at J to 13 bases, leaving 13 bases not matched to a gene. In germline, CDR1 is MDHEN, CDR2 SYDVKM. CDR3 amino acids: CASQMGGQPATF. Written as DNA, the CDR3 is TGTGCCAGCCAAATGGGGGGACAGCCTGCCACCTTC.

The chain carries TRBV9 and TRBJ2-2; D remains ambiguous. This CDR3 contains 12 residues. CDR1 is SGDLS, CDR2 YYNGEE, per germline. Trimming left V 4 bases short and J 0 bases short, with 1 base between. Here the CDR3 reads CASSPNTGELFF. CDR3 DNA: TGTGCCAGCAGCCCGAACACCGGGGAGCTGTTTTTT. The whole variable domain, remainder taken from reference TRBV9 and TRBJ2-2, is DSGVTQTPKHLITATGQRVTLRCSPRSGDLSVYWYQQSLDQGLQFLIQYYNGEERAKGNILERFSAQQFPDLHSELNLSSLELGDSALYFCASSPNTGELFFGEGSRLTVL.

In its sample, this clone was seen once. The V call is TRBV11-3, the J call TRBJ2-5; 8 bases line up with TRBD2. This CDR3 is built from 16 residues. V shed 5 bases and J 4 bases; nucleotides not matched to a gene: 12. Looked up from germline, CDR1 is SGHNT and CDR2 is YENEEA. CDR3 sequence reads: CASSASNGGGRETQYF. Written as DNA, the CDR3 is TGTGCCAGCAGCGCGAGTAACGGGGGGGGGCGAGAGACCCAGTACTTC.

This clone was seen a single time. CDR3 DNA: TGCGCCAGCAGAAACCCTAGCGGGAGGTCCTACAATGAGCAGTTCTTC. As protein: CASRNPSGRSYNEQFF. The genes are TRBV5-1 and TRBJ2-1; 11 bases are shared with TRBD2. The CDR3 length is 16 residues. Trimming removed 5 bases from V and 1 base from J; junction bases left unmatched: 5. CDR1 SGHRS and CDR2 YFSETQ come from the germline V gene.

This clone was found once. The chain is built from TRBV11-3 and TRBJ2-1; 9 nucleotides line up with TRBD2. The CDR3 runs 16 residues. V lost 2 bases and J lost 8; bases outside the gene matches: 10. Germline V gene data show CDR1 as SGHNT and CDR2 as YENEEA. The CDR3 loop reads CASSLTGASGTDEQFF. The CDR3 DNA is TGTGCCAGCAGCTTAACCGGGGCTAGCGGGACCGATGAGCAGTTCTTC.